Listed below are T cell receptor beta chains from one sample, sequenced in a study of radiotherapy plus CTLA-4 blockade in lung cancer. The table came from immunoSEQ multiplex PCR; TCRdb's copy has only in-frame clones and leaves some out. The top ten hold 3.2% of the sample, which has some 50,000 clones, 70% to 85% seen once. The sample in question was peripheral blood, obtained from a patient treated with radiotherapy plus ipilimumab. These receptor sequences come from a human donor with non-small cell lung cancer who had a partial response to radiotherapy plus ipilimumab. The CDR3 runs from the conserved cysteine through the conserved F or W. Each record gives: J gene, D gene, V gene, clone size, CDR3 DNA, CDR3 protein. A D gene is named only where the DNA matches it firmly. Clone sizes are given selectively: once, few, many, or a class where the clone is expanded.

J gene: TRBJ1-6
D gene: TRBD1
V gene: TRBV10-3
clone size: .
CDR3 DNA: TGTGCCATCAGTGAAAGGGGGCCCAATTCACCCCTCCACTTT
CDR3 protein: CAISERGPNSPLHF

J gene: TRBJ1-1
D gene: .
V gene: TRBV6-1
clone size: .
CDR3 DNA: TGTGCCAGCAGTGAAGTTACAAACGCTGAAGCTTTCTTT
CDR3 protein: CASSEVTNAEAFF

J gene: TRBJ1-2
D gene: TRBD1
V gene: TRBV6-6
clone size: .
CDR3 DNA: TGTGCCAGCAGTCAACCGGGACAGGTTACCTTC
CDR3 protein: CASSQPGQVTF

J gene: TRBJ2-1
D gene: .
V gene: TRBV7-9
clone size: .
CDR3 DNA: TGTGCCAGCAGCCGGGTGGGTAACAATGAGCAGTTCTTC
CDR3 protein: CASSRVGNNEQFF

J gene: TRBJ2-1
D gene: .
V gene: TRBV28
clone size: .
CDR3 DNA: TGTGCCAGCAGTTTCGATCCCAGCGGGTCCTACAATGAGCAGTTCTTC
CDR3 protein: CASSFDPSGSYNEQFF

J gene: TRBJ1-3
D gene: .
V gene: TRBV7-2
clone size: .
CDR3 DNA: TGTGCCAGCAGCCTCGGGGGTGGCTCTGGAAACACCATATATTTT
CDR3 protein: CASSLGGGSGNTIYF

J gene: TRBJ2-5
D gene: .
V gene: TRBV6-1
clone size: .
CDR3 DNA: TGTGCCAGCAGTGAATTAGGGAGGGAGACCCAGTACTTC
CDR3 protein: CASSELGRETQYF

J gene: TRBJ2-3
D gene: TRBD2
V gene: TRBV13
clone size: .
CDR3 DNA: TGTGCCAGCAGCAAGGGGACCGGGGGGAACACAGATACGCAGTATTTT
CDR3 protein: CASSKGTGGNTDTQYF

J gene: TRBJ2-7
D gene: TRBD2
V gene: TRBV11-2
clone size: .
CDR3 DNA: TGTGCCAGCAGTCCGACTAGCGGGGGGTCGAGCTCCTACGAGCAGTACTTC
CDR3 protein: CASSPTSGGSSSYEQYF

J gene: TRBJ2-7
D gene: .
V gene: TRBV5-5
clone size: .
CDR3 DNA: TGTGCCAGCAGCTTGGACGGGACTGCATTCTACGAGCAGTACTTC
CDR3 protein: CASSLDGTAFYEQYF

J gene: TRBJ1-5
D gene: .
V gene: TRBV6-1
clone size: .
CDR3 DNA: TGTGCCAGCAGTGAAGCTTTGGGCCGGAATCAGCCCCAGCATTTT
CDR3 protein: CASSEALGRNQPQHF

J gene: TRBJ2-7
D gene: .
V gene: TRBV11-1
clone size: .
CDR3 DNA: TGTGCCAGCAGCTTCCCCACAACCTACGAGCAGTACTTC
CDR3 protein: CASSFPTTYEQYF

J gene: TRBJ2-5
D gene: TRBD2
V gene: TRBV2
clone size: .
CDR3 DNA: TGTGCCAGCAGTGCGGGGGGACCGCAAGAGACCCAGTACTTC
CDR3 protein: CASSAGGPQETQYF

J gene: TRBJ2-3
D gene: TRBD2
V gene: TRBV27
clone size: .
CDR3 DNA: TGTGCCAGCAGTTCCTTGACTAGCGGGGGAACTTCAGATACGCAGTATTTT
CDR3 protein: CASSSLTSGGTSDTQYF

J gene: TRBJ1-6
D gene: .
V gene: TRBV11-1
clone size: .
CDR3 DNA: TGTGCCAGCAGCTTGAGCGAAGCAGATAATTCACCCCTCCACTTT
CDR3 protein: CASSLSEADNSPLHF

J gene: TRBJ2-5
D gene: .
V gene: TRBV5-4
clone size: .
CDR3 DNA: TGTGCCAGCAGCGGTACGGGACTCCAAGAGACCCAGTACTTC
CDR3 protein: CASSGTGLQETQYF

J gene: TRBJ1-1
D gene: .
V gene: TRBV9
clone size: .
CDR3 DNA: TGTGCCAGCAGAGGACAGAGCACTGAAGCTTTCTTT
CDR3 protein: CASRGQSTEAFF

J gene: TRBJ2-2
D gene: .
V gene: TRBV4-2
clone size: .
CDR3 DNA: TGTGCCAGCAGCCGCGTAACCGGGGAGCTGTTTTTT
CDR3 protein: CASSRVTGELFF

J gene: TRBJ2-2
D gene: .
V gene: TRBV5-1
clone size: .
CDR3 DNA: TGCGCCAGCAGAAACAGTAACACCGGGGAGCTGTTTTTT
CDR3 protein: CASRNSNTGELFF

J gene: TRBJ1-3
D gene: .
V gene: TRBV4-2
clone size: .
CDR3 DNA: TGTGCCAGCAGCCCATCTGGAGCTTCTGGAAACACCATATATTTT
CDR3 protein: CASSPSGASGNTIYF

J gene: TRBJ1-5
D gene: .
V gene: TRBV10-3
clone size: .
CDR3 DNA: TGTGCCACTTCCCGGGGGGCTGGTCAGCCCCAGCATTTT
CDR3 protein: CATSRGAGQPQHF

J gene: TRBJ2-7
D gene: .
V gene: TRBV30
clone size: .
CDR3 DNA: TGTGCCTGGAGTGCCTCTCACGAGCAGTACTTC
CDR3 protein: CAWSASHEQYF

J gene: TRBJ1-5
D gene: .
V gene: TRBV4-3
clone size: .
CDR3 DNA: TGCGCCAGCAGCCAATACACAGGGATGGGCCAGCCCCAGCATTTT
CDR3 protein: CASSQYTGMGQPQHF

J gene: TRBJ2-7
D gene: TRBD1
V gene: TRBV10-3
clone size: many
CDR3 DNA: TGTGCCATCAGGGGGACAGGGCGAGAGCAGTACTTC
CDR3 protein: CAIRGTGREQYF

J gene: TRBJ1-6
D gene: .
V gene: TRBV6-5
clone size: few
CDR3 DNA: TGTGCCAGCAGTTTCGGTATCGGTTCACCCCTCCACTTT
CDR3 protein: CASSFGIGSPLHF

J gene: TRBJ2-1
D gene: .
V gene: TRBV20-1
clone size: .
CDR3 DNA: TGCAGTGCTAGAGGAGCAAATGAGCAGTTCTTC
CDR3 protein: CSARGANEQFF

J gene: TRBJ2-1
D gene: TRBD2
V gene: TRBV28
clone size: .
CDR3 DNA: TGTGCCAGCAGTTTACTAGCGGGGGGGCCTAATGAGCAGTTCTTC
CDR3 protein: CASSLLAGGPNEQFF

J gene: TRBJ1-5
D gene: TRBD1
V gene: TRBV5-8
clone size: once
CDR3 DNA: TGTGCCAGCAGCTCCCCGACAGGGGTAAGGCATCAGCCCCAGCATTTT
CDR3 protein: CASSSPTGVRHQPQHF

J gene: TRBJ2-7
D gene: TRBD1
V gene: TRBV28
clone size: .
CDR3 DNA: TGTGCCAGCAGTTCATGGGCCGACAGGGGGGCATCCTACGAGCAGTACTTC
CDR3 protein: CASSSWADRGASYEQYF

J gene: TRBJ2-6
D gene: .
V gene: TRBV27
clone size: .
CDR3 DNA: TGTGCCAGCAGTTTAATGAGCGGGGCCAACGTCCTGACTTTC
CDR3 protein: CASSLMSGANVLTF

J gene: TRBJ1-6
D gene: .
V gene: TRBV7-8
clone size: .
CDR3 DNA: TGTGCCAGCAGCAATTTAGTTAATTCACCCCTCCACTTT
CDR3 protein: CASSNLVNSPLHF

J gene: TRBJ2-7
D gene: .
V gene: TRBV9
clone size: .
CDR3 DNA: TGTGCCAGCAGCCCCCGGGCCCTAGGGGCCGAGCAGTACTTC
CDR3 protein: CASSPRALGAEQYF

J gene: TRBJ2-7
D gene: .
V gene: TRBV5-6
clone size: few
CDR3 DNA: TGTGCCAGCAGCTGGGGGGACTACGAGCAGTACTTC
CDR3 protein: CASSWGDYEQYF

J gene: TRBJ1-2
D gene: .
V gene: TRBV12-5
clone size: few
CDR3 DNA: TGTGCTAGTGGTTTGGGAGGTACGGGGACTCGGGGCTACACCTTC
CDR3 protein: CASGLGGTGTRGYTF

J gene: TRBJ2-2
D gene: TRBD1
V gene: TRBV5-1
clone size: .
CDR3 DNA: TGCGCCAGCAGGATGGACAGGGTTTTAGGGGAGCTGTTTTTT
CDR3 protein: CASRMDRVLGELFF

J gene: TRBJ2-5
D gene: .
V gene: TRBV28
clone size: few
CDR3 DNA: TGTGCCAGCAGTCCTCCCGCGGGAGAGACCCAGTACTTC
CDR3 protein: CASSPPAGETQYF

J gene: TRBJ2-7
D gene: .
V gene: TRBV11-2
clone size: .
CDR3 DNA: TGTGCCAGCAGCGCCGGGCAGGGCAGGGAGCAGTACTTC
CDR3 protein: CASSAGQGREQYF

J gene: TRBJ2-7
D gene: .
V gene: TRBV11-3
clone size: .
CDR3 DNA: TGTGCCAGCAGCTTAGACAGCTCCTACGAGCAGTACTTC
CDR3 protein: CASSLDSSYEQYF

J gene: TRBJ2-5
D gene: TRBD2
V gene: TRBV5-1
clone size: .
CDR3 DNA: TGCGCCAGCAGCTTGTACGGGCCCGCTAGCGGGGGCCTGCAAGAGACCCAGTACTTC
CDR3 protein: CASSLYGPASGGLQETQYF

J gene: TRBJ2-7
D gene: TRBD1
V gene: TRBV25-1
clone size: .
CDR3 DNA: TGTGCCAGCAGAGACAGGGTAAGCGAGCAGTACTTC
CDR3 protein: CASRDRVSEQYF

J gene: TRBJ1-1
D gene: .
V gene: TRBV27
clone size: .
CDR3 DNA: TGTGCCAGCAGTCGGGCGGGACTCCGCACTGAAGCTTTCTTT
CDR3 protein: CASSRAGLRTEAFF

J gene: TRBJ2-6
D gene: TRBD1
V gene: TRBV18
clone size: .
CDR3 DNA: TGTGCCAGCTCACCACTACCGACAGGGGTGGGGGCCAACGTCCTGACTTTC
CDR3 protein: CASSPLPTGVGANVLTF

J gene: TRBJ1-5
D gene: TRBD1
V gene: TRBV19
clone size: .
CDR3 DNA: TGTGCCAGTAGTGCCACCAGGGGGCAGAATCAGCCCCAGCATTTT
CDR3 protein: CASSATRGQNQPQHF

J gene: TRBJ2-1
D gene: TRBD2
V gene: TRBV4-1
clone size: .
CDR3 DNA: TGCGCCAGCAGCCAAGATGCTAGCGGGGGGGCACCCTACAATGAGCAGTTCTTC
CDR3 protein: CASSQDASGGAPYNEQFF

J gene: TRBJ2-3
D gene: TRBD2
V gene: TRBV7-9
clone size: .
CDR3 DNA: TGTGCCAGCAGTTACGGGGGGGCAACAGATACGCAGTATTTT
CDR3 protein: CASSYGGATDTQYF

J gene: TRBJ2-3
D gene: TRBD2
V gene: TRBV6-8
clone size: .
CDR3 DNA: TGTGCCAGCACTATGACTAGCGGGGGGGCCGGAGATACGCAGTATTTT
CDR3 protein: CASTMTSGGAGDTQYF

J gene: TRBJ2-2
D gene: .
V gene: TRBV11-1
clone size: .
CDR3 DNA: TGTGCCAGCAGCTCGGGACAGCGGGCCGGGGAGCTGTTTTTT
CDR3 protein: CASSSGQRAGELFF

J gene: TRBJ1-2
D gene: .
V gene: TRBV7-2
clone size: .
CDR3 DNA: TGTGCCAGCTCCACCGGGGCAGGGGTCCTCCCCGGCTACACCTTC
CDR3 protein: CASSTGAGVLPGYTF

J gene: TRBJ1-5
D gene: .
V gene: TRBV12-5
clone size: .
CDR3 DNA: TGTGCTAGTGGTTATGAGGAGCAGCCCCAGCATTTT
CDR3 protein: CASGYEEQPQHF

J gene: TRBJ1-1
D gene: TRBD1
V gene: TRBV7-3
clone size: .
CDR3 DNA: TGTGCCAGCAGCCCAAACCCAGGGGGGAACACTGAAGCTTTCTTT
CDR3 protein: CASSPNPGGNTEAFF

J gene: TRBJ1-2
D gene: TRBD1
V gene: TRBV5-1
clone size: .
CDR3 DNA: TGCGCCAGCAGCCAGCCCGGGACAGGGCATGGCTACACCTTC
CDR3 protein: CASSQPGTGHGYTF

J gene: TRBJ2-7
D gene: TRBD1
V gene: TRBV7-6
clone size: .
CDR3 DNA: TGTGCCAGCAGTACCACAGGGGTCCCCTACGAGCAGTACTTC
CDR3 protein: CASSTTGVPYEQYF